Listed below are T cell receptor beta chains from one sample, sequenced in a study of graft-versus-host responses after intestinal transplantation. These TCRs' antigens remain unknown. Generated by immunoSEQ multiplex PCR, the TCRdb table keeps only in-frame clones and is missing some. The repertoire holds around 26,000 clones, with roughly 82% as singletons. The specimen comprised unstimulated CD8+ T cells sorted from spleen or lymph node cells, sampled before transplant. The receptors derive from a human donor who was the organ donor for an intestinal transplant. Both conserved end residues are part of each CDR3. Each record gives: D gene, V gene, J gene, clone size, CDR3 protein, CDR3 DNA. D genes are given only for firm matches. Clone size is shown for a subset of rows, as once, few, many or a class of expanded clone.

>.|TRBV4-3|TRBJ1-1|.
CASSLNLGDTEAFF
TGCGCCAGCAGCCTAAACTTAGGGGACACTGAAGCTTTCTTT
>TRBD1|TRBV2|TRBJ2-1|few
CASPGQGAGNEQFF
TGTGCCAGCCCGGGACAGGGGGCCGGGAATGAGCAGTTCTTC
>.|TRBV14|TRBJ1-2|.
CASSQTPNYGYTF
TGTGCCAGCAGCCAAACCCCCAACTATGGCTACACCTTC
>.|TRBV19|TRBJ1-5|.
CASTEFYSNQPQHF
TGTGCCAGTACGGAGTTCTATAGCAATCAGCCCCAGCATTTT
>.|TRBV15|TRBJ2-1|.
CATSPTVGIGPYNEQFF
TGTGCCACCAGCCCTACTGTGGGTATCGGTCCCTACAATGAGCAGTTCTTC
>.|TRBV19|TRBJ2-7|.
CASSGGTPGEQYF
TGTGCCAGTAGTGGCGGGACTCCCGGCGAGCAGTACTTC
>.|TRBV7-9|TRBJ2-7|.
CASSPPASYEQYF
TGTGCCAGCAGCCCACCGGCCAGCTACGAGCAGTACTTC
>.|TRBV10-3|TRBJ1-2|.
CAIRKPVNYGYTF
TGTGCCATCAGGAAGCCTGTTAACTATGGCTACACCTTC
>.|TRBV14|TRBJ1-4|.
CASSQYGESEKLFF
TGTGCCAGCAGCCAATACGGGGAAAGTGAAAAACTGTTTTTT
>.|TRBV4-1|TRBJ2-3|.
CASSQELYLHTDTQYF
TGCGCCAGCAGCCAGGAATTATACTTACACACAGATACGCAGTATTTT
>TRBD2|TRBV13|TRBJ2-7|once
CASSSSGSWYEQYF
TGTGCCAGCAGCTCTAGCGGGAGTTGGTACGAGCAGTACTTC
>TRBD2|TRBV30|TRBJ2-2|once
CAWSITGGANTGELFF
TGTGCCTGGAGTATAACCGGGGGGGCTAACACCGGGGAGCTGTTTTTT
>.|TRBV10-3|TRBJ2-1|.
CAISEGREINEQFF
TGTGCCATCAGTGAAGGGAGAGAAATCAATGAGCAGTTCTTC
>TRBD2|TRBV29-1|TRBJ2-3|.
CSVEAAGGVDTQYF
TGCAGCGTTGAGGCGGCGGGAGGGGTGGATACGCAGTATTTT
>.|TRBV7-9|TRBJ1-3|.
CASSRSPALSPGNTIYF
TGTGCCAGCAGCCGAAGCCCGGCCCTCTCACCTGGAAACACCATATATTTT
>.|TRBV30|TRBJ1-3|.
CAWSVRGGNTIYF
TGTGCCTGGAGTGTGCGTGGTGGAAACACCATATATTTT
>.|TRBV4-3|TRBJ2-2|.
CAGGDSTGELFF
TGCGCCGGCGGGGATTCCACCGGGGAGCTGTTTTTT
>.|TRBV6-5|TRBJ1-2|.
CASSPFDRPNYGYTF
TGTGCCAGCAGTCCTTTTGACAGACCTAACTATGGCTACACCTTC
>TRBD1|TRBV9|TRBJ2-1|.
CASSVERTGHNEQFF
TGTGCCAGCAGCGTAGAGAGGACAGGGCACAATGAGCAGTTCTTC
>.|TRBV25-1|TRBJ1-6|.
CASSRASYNSPLHF
TGTGCCAGCAGCAGGGCATCCTATAATTCACCCCTCCACTTT
>.|TRBV11-2|TRBJ1-4|.
CASSPGPSATNEKLFF
TGTGCCAGCAGCCCCGGACCCAGTGCAACTAATGAAAAACTGTTTTTT
>.|TRBV14|TRBJ2-7|.
CASSQDGGYEQYF
TGTGCCAGCAGCCAAGATGGGGGGTACGAGCAGTACTTC
>.|TRBV27|TRBJ1-1|.
CASSLLRQNTEAFF
TGTGCCAGCAGTTTATTGAGACAGAACACTGAAGCTTTCTTT
>.|TRBV6-1|TRBJ2-2|.
CASTIYTGELFF
TGTGCCAGCACCATATACACCGGGGAGCTGTTTTTT
>TRBD2|TRBV6-5|TRBJ2-5|.
CASSSSGGAGETQYF
TGTGCCAGCAGTTCTAGCGGGGGGGCCGGAGAGACCCAGTACTTC
>TRBD2|TRBV7-9|TRBJ2-7|few
CASSSSSGRYEQYF
TGTGCCAGCAGCTCCTCTAGCGGGAGGTACGAGCAGTACTTC
>.|TRBV2|TRBJ1-1|few
CASSVASNTEAFF
TGTGCCAGCAGTGTAGCGTCGAACACTGAAGCTTTCTTT
>.|TRBV7-2|TRBJ1-1|once
CASSLGTRQEDF
TGTGCCAGCAGCTTAGGTACCCGGCAGGAGGACTTT
>.|TRBV7-9|TRBJ1-2|.
CASSGGVNYGYTF
TGTGCCAGCAGCGGAGGGGTCAACTATGGCTACACCTTC
>TRBD2|TRBV4-2|TRBJ2-7|.
CASSQVGGLVGYEQYF
TGTGCCAGCAGCCAAGTGGGAGGACTAGTTGGCTACGAGCAGTACTTC
>.|TRBV7-9|TRBJ1-1|.
CANSLQEMRTEAFF
TGTGCCAACAGCTTACAGGAGATGAGGACTGAAGCTTTCTTT
>TRBD1|TRBV5-5|TRBJ1-1|.
CASSLDYRGEAFF
TGTGCCAGCAGCTTGGACTACAGGGGAGAAGCTTTCTTT
>TRBD2|TRBV2|TRBJ2-1|.
CASSGQGLAGGHGEQFF
TGTGCCAGCAGTGGCCAGGGGTTAGCGGGGGGGCATGGTGAGCAGTTCTTC
>.|TRBV7-6|TRBJ2-2|.
CASSSGLLKSGELFF
TGTGCCAGCAGCTCGGGACTTCTCAAGTCCGGGGAGCTGTTTTTT
>.|TRBV27|TRBJ2-1|.
CASSLGLSYNEQFF
TGTGCCAGCAGTTTGGGACTCTCCTACAATGAGCAGTTCTTC
>.|TRBV5-4|TRBJ2-7|.
CASSLDGGSGEQYF
TGTGCCAGCAGCTTGGATGGGGGCTCAGGGGAGCAGTACTTC
>.|TRBV7-6|TRBJ1-6|.
CASSSAGVHSPLHF
TGTGCCAGCAGCTCTGCGGGGGTACATTCACCCCTCCACTTT
>.|TRBV6-5|TRBJ1-6|.
CASSYRGYNSPLHF
TGTGCCAGCAGTTACAGGGGCTATAATTCACCCCTCCACTTT
>.|TRBV4-1|TRBJ2-7|few
CASSLLKGGPYEQYF
TGCGCCAGCAGCCTTCTTAAGGGGGGACCCTACGAGCAGTACTTC
>.|TRBV4-1|TRBJ2-7|.
CASGGGISYEQYF
TGCGCCAGCGGCGGGGGCATCTCCTACGAGCAGTACTTC
>.|TRBV9|TRBJ2-7|.
CASSSYQGSNEQYF
TGTGCCAGCAGTTCCTACCAGGGGTCTAACGAGCAGTACTTC
>.|TRBV4-1|TRBJ1-2|.
CASSQVFGGLGYGYTF
TGCGCCAGCAGCCAAGTGTTTGGGGGGCTTGGCTATGGCTACACCTTC
>TRBD1|TRBV5-5|TRBJ1-5|few
CASSPRQGASNQPQHF
TGTGCCAGCAGCCCCCGACAGGGGGCTAGTAATCAGCCCCAGCATTTT
>.|TRBV7-8|TRBJ1-5|.
CASRREEVGNQPQHF
TGTGCCAGCAGACGAGAGGAGGTTGGCAATCAGCCCCAGCATTTT